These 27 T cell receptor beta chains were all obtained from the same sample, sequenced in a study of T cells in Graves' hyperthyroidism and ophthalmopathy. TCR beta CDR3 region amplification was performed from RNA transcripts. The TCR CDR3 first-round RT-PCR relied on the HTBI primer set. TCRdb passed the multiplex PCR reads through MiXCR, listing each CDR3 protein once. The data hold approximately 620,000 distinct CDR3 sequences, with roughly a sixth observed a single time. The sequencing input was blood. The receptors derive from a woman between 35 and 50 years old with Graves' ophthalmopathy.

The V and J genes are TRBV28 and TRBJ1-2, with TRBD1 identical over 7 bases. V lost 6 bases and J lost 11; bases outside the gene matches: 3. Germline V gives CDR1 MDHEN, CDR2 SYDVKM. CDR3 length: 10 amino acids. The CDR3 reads CASRSTGYTF. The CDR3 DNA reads TGTGCCAGCAGATCGACAGGGTACACCTTC.

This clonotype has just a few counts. The CDR3 reads CASSLTGGDGNIQYF. The CDR3 DNA sequence: TGCGCCAGCAGCCTGACAGGGGGCGATGGAAACATTCAGTACTTC. The chain links TRBV5-1 to TRBJ2-4; 10 bases fit TRBD1. The CDR3 is made up of 15 amino acids. Per the germline V gene, CDR1 is SGHRS and CDR2 is YFSETQ. The J segment lost 6 bases and the V segment lost 4 bases, leaving 7 bases of the junction unmatched.

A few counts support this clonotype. The CDR3 here is CSVQAEKLFF. The CDR3 DNA is TGCAGCGTTCAGGCTGAAAAACTGTTTTTT. This chain uses TRBV29-1 with TRBJ1-4; D gene ambiguous. Germline-derived CDR1 and CDR2 are SQVTM and ANQGSEA. This CDR3 is built from 10 residues. V lost 5 bases, J lost 7 bases, and 5 bases lay in between.

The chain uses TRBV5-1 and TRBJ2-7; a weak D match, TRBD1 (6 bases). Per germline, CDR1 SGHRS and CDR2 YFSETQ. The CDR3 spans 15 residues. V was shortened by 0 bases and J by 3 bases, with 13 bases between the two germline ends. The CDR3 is CASSLAAGDGYEQYF. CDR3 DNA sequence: TGCGCCAGCAGCTTGGCCGCAGGGGACGGCTACGAGCAGTACTTC.

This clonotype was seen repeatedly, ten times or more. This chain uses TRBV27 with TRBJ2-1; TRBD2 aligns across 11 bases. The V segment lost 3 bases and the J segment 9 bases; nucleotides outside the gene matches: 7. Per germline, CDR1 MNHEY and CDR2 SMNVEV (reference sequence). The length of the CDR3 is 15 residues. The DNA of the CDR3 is TGTGCCAGCAGTTTGATAACTAGCGGGGGTTTTGAGCAGTTCTTC. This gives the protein CASSLITSGGFEQFF.

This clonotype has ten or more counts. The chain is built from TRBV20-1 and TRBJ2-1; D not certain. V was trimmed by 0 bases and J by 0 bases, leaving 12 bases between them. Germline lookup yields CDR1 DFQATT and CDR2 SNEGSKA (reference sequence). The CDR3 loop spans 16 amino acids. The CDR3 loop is CSARDLMESSYNEQFF. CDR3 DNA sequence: TGCAGTGCTAGAGATCTGATGGAGAGCTCCTACAATGAGCAGTTCTTC.

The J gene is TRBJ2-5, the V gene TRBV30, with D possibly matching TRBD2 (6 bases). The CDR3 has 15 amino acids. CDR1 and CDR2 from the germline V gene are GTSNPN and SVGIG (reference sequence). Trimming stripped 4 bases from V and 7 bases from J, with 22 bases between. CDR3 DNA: TGTGCCTGGACCAAGGGGTTCGCAGTGGGGGGGACCCAGTACTTC. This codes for CAWTKGFAVGGTQYF.

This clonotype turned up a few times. The CDR3 DNA follows: TGTGCCAGCTCACCCCGGGCGGGGGACGACCCCAGTGAGCAGTTCTTC. It encodes CASSPRAGDDPSEQFF. This chain joins TRBV18 and TRBJ2-1; 7 bases are a match to TRBD2. Germline CDR1 KGHSH, CDR2 LQKENI. Trimming cost V 3 bases and J 9 bases; bases outside gene matches: 14. CDR3 size: 16 residues.

The CDR3 loop is CASSLGPSSTDTQYF. The CDR3 DNA sequence: TGTGCCAGCAGCCTCGGACCATCCTCCACAGATACGCAGTATTTT. This chain uses TRBV4-2 with TRBJ2-3; D not resolved. The germline V gene has CDR1 LGHNA and CDR2 YNFKEQ. The CDR3 consists of 15 residues. V was trimmed by 4 bases and J by 2 bases, leaving 13 bases between them.

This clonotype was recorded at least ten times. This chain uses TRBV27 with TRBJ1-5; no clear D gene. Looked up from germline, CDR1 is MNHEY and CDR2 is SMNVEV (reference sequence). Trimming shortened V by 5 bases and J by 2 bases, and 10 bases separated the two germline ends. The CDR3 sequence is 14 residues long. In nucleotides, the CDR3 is TGTGCCAGCAGTCTCGGTAGTCGCAATCAGCCCCAGCATTTT. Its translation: CASSLGSRNQPQHF.

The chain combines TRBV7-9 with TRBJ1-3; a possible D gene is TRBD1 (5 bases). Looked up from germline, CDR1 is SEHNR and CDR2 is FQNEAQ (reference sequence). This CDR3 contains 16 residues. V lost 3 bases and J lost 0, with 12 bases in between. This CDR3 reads CASSFSQTVSGNTIYF. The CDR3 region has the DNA TGTGCCAGCAGCTTTAGTCAGACAGTCTCTGGAAACACCATATATTTT. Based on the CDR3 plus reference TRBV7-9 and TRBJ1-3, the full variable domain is DTGVSQNPRHKITKRGQNVTFRCDPISEHNRLYWYRQTLGQGPEFLTYFQNEAQLEKSRLLSDRFSAERPKGSFSTLEIQRTEQGDSAMYLCASSFSQTVSGNTIYFGEGSWLTVV.

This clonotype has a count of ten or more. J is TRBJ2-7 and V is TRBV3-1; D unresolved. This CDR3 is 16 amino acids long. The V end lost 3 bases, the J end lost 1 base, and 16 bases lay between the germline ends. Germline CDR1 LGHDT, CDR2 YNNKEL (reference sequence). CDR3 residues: CASSHVSEQLSYEQYF. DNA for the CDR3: TGTGCCAGCAGCCATGTAAGCGAACAATTGTCCTACGAGCAGTACTTC.

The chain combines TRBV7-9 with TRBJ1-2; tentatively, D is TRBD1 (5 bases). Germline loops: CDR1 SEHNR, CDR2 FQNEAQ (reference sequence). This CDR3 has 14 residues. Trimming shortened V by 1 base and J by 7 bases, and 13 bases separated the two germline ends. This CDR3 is CASSLGGGGVGYTF. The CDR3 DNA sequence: TGTGCCAGCAGCTTAGGCGGGGGGGGGGTTGGCTACACCTTC.

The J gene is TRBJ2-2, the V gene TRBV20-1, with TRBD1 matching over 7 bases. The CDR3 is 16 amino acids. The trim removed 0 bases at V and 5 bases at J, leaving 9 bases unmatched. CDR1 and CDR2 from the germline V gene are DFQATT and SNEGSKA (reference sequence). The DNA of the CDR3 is TGCAGTGCTAGAGACAGGGGGAACTTAGGGACCGGGGAGCTGTTTTTT. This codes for CSARDRGNLGTGELFF.

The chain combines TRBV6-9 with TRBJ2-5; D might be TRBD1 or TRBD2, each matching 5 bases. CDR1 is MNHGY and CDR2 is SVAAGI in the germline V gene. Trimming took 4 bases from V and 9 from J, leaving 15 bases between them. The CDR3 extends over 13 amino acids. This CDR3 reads CASSWAELGAQYF. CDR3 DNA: TGTGCCAGCAGTTGGGCCGAGCTGGGGGCCCAGTACTTC.

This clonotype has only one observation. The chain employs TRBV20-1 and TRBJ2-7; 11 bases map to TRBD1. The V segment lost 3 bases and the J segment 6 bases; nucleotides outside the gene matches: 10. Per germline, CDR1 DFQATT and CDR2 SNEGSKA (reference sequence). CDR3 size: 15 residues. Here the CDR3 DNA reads TGCAGTGCTAGGAGACCGGGACAGGGGGTATTCGAGCAGTACTTC. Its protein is CSARRPGQGVFEQYF.

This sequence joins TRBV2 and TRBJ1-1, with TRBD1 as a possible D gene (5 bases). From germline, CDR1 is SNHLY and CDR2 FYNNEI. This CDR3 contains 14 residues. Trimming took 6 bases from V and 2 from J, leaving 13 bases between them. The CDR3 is CASRETEHNTEAFF. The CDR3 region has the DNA TGTGCCAGCAGGGAGACAGAACACAACACTGAAGCTTTCTTT.

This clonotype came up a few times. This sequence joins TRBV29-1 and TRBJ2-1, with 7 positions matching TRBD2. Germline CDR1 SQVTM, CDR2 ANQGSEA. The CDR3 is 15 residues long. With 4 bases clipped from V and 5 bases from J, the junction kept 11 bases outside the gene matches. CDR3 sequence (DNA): TGCAGCGTTGTGGGGGGGGGAGTGGGAAACAATGAGCAGTTCTTC. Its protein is CSVVGGGVGNNEQFF.

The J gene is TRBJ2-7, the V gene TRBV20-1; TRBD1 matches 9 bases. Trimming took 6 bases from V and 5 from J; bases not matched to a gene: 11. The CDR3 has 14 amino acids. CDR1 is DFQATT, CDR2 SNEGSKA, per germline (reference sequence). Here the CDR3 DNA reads TGCAGTGCGATGAAGGGACAGGGACCCCACGAGCAGTACTTC. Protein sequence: CSAMKGQGPHEQYF.

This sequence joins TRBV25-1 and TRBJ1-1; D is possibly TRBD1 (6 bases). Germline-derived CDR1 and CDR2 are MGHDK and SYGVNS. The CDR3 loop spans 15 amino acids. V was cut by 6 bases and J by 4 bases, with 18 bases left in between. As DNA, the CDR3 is TGTGCCAGCAGCGAACACAGGGTGGGGAGCACTGAAGCTTTCTTT. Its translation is CASSEHRVGSTEAFF.

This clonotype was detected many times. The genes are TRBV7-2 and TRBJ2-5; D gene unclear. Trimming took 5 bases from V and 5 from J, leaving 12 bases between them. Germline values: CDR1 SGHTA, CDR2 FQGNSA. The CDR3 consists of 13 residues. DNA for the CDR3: TGTGCCAGCAGCAAGGACCTAACGGAGACCCAGTACTTC. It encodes CASSKDLTETQYF.

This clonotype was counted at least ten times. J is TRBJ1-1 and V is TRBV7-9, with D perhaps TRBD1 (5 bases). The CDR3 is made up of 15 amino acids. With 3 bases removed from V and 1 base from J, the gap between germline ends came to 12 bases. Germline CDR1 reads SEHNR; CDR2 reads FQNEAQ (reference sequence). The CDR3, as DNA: TGTGCCAGCAGCTTCGAATGGGGGAGGAACACTGAAGCTTTCTTT. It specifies CASSFEWGRNTEAFF.

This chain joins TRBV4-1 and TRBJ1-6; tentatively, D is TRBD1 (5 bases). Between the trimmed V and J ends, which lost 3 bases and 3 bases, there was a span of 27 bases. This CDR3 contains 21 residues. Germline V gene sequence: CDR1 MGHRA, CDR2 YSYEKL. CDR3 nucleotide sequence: TGCGCCAGCAGCCAGTTACAAGGGGCAGGTGGGGTGGGGGGCTATAATTCACCCCTCCACTTT. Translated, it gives CASSQLQGAGGVGGYNSPLHF.

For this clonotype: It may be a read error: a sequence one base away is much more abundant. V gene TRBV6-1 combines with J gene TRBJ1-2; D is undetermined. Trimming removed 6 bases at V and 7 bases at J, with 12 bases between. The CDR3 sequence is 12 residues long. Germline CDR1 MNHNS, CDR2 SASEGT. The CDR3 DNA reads TGTGCCAGCAGCCAGGAACATGCTGGCTACACCTTC. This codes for CASSQEHAGYTF.

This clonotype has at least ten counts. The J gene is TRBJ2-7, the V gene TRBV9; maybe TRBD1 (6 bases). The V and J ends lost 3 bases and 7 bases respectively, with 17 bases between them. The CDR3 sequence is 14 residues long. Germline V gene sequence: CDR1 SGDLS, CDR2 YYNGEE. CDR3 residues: CASSALDSPEEQYF. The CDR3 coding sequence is TGTGCCAGCAGCGCGCTGGACAGCCCTGAGGAGCAGTACTTC.

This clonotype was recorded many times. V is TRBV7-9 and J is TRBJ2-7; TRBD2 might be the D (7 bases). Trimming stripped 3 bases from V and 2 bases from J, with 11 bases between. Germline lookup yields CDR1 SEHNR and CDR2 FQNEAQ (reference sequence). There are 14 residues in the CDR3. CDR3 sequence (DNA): TGTGCCAGCAGCTTTTCCGGGGGGCCCTACGAGCAGTACTTC. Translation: CASSFSGGPYEQYF.

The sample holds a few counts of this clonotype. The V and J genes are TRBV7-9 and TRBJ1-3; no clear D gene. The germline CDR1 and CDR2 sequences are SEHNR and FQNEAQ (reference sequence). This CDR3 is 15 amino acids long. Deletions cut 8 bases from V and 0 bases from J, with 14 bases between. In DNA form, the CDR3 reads TGTGCCAGCTCGCGCCCCGGGATCTCTGGAAACACCATATATTTT. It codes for CASSRPGISGNTIYF. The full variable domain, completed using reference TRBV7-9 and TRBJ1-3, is DTGVSQNPRHKITKRGQNVTFRCDPISEHNRLYWYRQTLGQGPEFLTYFQNEAQLEKSRLLSDRFSAERPKGSFSTLEIQRTEQGDSAMYLCASSRPGISGNTIYFGEGSWLTVV.